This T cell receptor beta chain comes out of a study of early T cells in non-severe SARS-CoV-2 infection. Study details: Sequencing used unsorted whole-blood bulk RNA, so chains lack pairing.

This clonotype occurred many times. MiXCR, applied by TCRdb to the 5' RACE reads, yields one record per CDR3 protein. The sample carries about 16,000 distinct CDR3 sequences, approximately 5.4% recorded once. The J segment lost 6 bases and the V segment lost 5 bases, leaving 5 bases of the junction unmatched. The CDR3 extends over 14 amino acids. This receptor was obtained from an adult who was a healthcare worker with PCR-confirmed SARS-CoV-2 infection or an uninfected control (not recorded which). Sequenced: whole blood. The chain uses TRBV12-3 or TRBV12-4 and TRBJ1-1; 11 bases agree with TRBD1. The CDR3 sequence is CASSPGTGGPEAFF. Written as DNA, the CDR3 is TGTGCCAGCAGTCCGGGGACAGGGGGACCTGAAGCTTTCTTT.